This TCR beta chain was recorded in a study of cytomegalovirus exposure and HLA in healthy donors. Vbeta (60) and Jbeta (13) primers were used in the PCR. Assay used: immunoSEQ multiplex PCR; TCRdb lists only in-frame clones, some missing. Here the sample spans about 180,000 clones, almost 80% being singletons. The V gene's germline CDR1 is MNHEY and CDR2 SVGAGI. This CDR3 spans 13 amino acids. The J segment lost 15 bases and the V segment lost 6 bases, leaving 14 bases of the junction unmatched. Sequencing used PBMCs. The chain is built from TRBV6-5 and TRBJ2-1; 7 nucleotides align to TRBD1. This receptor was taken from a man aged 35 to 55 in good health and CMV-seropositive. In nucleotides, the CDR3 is TGTGCCAGCAGAACCAACCCGGACAGGTCCGTGTTCTTC. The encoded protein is CASRTNPDRSVFF.